The sequence of this T cell receptor beta chain was determined in a study of OX40 agonist ivuxolimab in advanced cancers. The CDR3 contains 14 residues. The germline gives CDR1 SGHRS, CDR2 YFSETQ. V was pared by 0 bases and J by 2 bases, with 7 bases between. Sequencing used immunoSEQ multiplex PCR; TCRdb keeps in-frame clones, though not all of them. Of some 50,000 clones listed, around nine tenths were seen once; the top ten hold around 1.5%. This receptor was identified in an adult with an advanced solid tumor such as melanoma, head and neck, liver or kidney cancer. The chain couples TRBV5-1 to TRBJ2-3; D not resolved. The sequences come from CD4+ or CD8+ T cells sorted from blood, collected in a trial of the OX40 agonist ivuxolimab. Here the CDR3 reads CASSLGTSTDTQYF. The CDR3 DNA sequence: TGCGCCAGCAGCTTGGGGACCTCCACAGATACGCAGTATTTT.